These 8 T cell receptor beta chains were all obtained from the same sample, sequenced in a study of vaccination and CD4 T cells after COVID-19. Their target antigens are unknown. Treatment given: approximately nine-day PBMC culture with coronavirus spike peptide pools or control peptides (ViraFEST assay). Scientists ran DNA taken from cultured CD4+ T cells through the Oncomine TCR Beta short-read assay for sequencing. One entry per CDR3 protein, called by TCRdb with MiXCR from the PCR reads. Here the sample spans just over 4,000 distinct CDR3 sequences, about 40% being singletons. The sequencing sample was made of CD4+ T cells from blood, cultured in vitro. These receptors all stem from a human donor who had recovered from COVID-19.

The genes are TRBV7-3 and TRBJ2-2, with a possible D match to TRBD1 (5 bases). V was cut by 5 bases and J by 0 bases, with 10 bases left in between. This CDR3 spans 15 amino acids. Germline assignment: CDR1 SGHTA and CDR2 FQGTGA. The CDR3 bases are TGTGCCAGCAGCCGAGACAGCGCGAACACCGGGGAGCTGTTTTTT. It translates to CASSRDSANTGELFF.

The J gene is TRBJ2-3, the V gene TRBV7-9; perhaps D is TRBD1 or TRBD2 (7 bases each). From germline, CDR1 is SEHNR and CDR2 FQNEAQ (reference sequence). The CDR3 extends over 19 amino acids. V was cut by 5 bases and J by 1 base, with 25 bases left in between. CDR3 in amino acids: CASSPKGGGSWTGTDTQYF. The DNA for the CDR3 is TGTGCCAGCAGCCCCAAAGGGGGCGGGAGCTGGACTGGCACAGATACGCAGTATTTT.

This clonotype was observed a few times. The CDR3 bases are TGTGCCAGCAGTGAGGACACACACTATGGCTACACCTTC. It codes for CASSEDTHYGYTF. The V call is TRBV6-1, the J call TRBJ1-2; maybe TRBD1 (5 bases). The CDR3 extends over 13 amino acids. Germline assignment: CDR1 MNHNS and CDR2 SASEGT. V was shortened by 3 bases and J by 3 bases, with 8 bases between the two germline ends.

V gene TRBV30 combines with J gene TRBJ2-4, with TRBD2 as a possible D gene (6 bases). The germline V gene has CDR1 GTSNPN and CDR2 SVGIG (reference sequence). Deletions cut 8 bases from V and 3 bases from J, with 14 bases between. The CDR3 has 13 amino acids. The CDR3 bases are TGTGCCCACGGAGCTAGCGACAAAAACATTCAGTACTTC. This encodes CAHGASDKNIQYF.

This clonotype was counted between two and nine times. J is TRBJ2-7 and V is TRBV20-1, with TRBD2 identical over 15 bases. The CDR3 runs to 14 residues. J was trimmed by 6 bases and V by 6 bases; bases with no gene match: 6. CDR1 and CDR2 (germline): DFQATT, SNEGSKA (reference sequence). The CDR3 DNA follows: TGCAGTGCGGGACTAGCGGGAGGCCCCGGCGAGCAGTACTTC. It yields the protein CSAGLAGGPGEQYF.

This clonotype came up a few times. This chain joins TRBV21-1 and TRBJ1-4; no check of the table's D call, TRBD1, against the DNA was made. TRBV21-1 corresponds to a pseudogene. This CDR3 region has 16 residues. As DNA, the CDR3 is TGTGCCAGCAGCAATGACAGGGGGCGAGGTAATGAAAAACTGTTTTTT. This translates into CASSNDRGRGNEKLFF.

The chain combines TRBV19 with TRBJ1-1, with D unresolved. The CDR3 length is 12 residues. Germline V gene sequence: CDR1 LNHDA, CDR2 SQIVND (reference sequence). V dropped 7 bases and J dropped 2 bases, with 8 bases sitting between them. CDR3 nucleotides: TGTGCCAGTACTCTAAAAAACACTGAAGCTTTCTTT. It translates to CASTLKNTEAFF.

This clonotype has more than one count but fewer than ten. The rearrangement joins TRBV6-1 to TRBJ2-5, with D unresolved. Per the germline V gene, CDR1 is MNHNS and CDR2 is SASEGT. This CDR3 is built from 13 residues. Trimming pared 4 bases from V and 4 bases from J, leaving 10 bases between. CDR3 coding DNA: TGTGCCAGCAGTGGGCACAGAGGAGAGACCCAGTACTTC. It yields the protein CASSGHRGETQYF.